These 9 T cell receptor beta chains originate from one sample sequenced in a study of molecular identifiers for immune sequencing clone quantification. TCRdb analysed the PCR reads with MiXCR anew, one entry per CDR3 protein. The profile shows 62,000 or so distinct CDR3 sequences, 15% to 20% of them singletons. Sample: naive CD8+ T cells from blood, with Jurkat cell RNA spiked in. Described subset: FACS-sorted CD8+CD4-CCR7+CD45RA+ naive T cells. These receptors all stem from a human donor in good health. Some libraries in this study had Jurkat cell RNA spiked in.

This clonotype was observed many times. V usage is TRBV12-3 or TRBV12-4 and J usage is TRBJ2-5; TRBD2 aligns across 8 bases. The CDR3 runs 15 residues. V was pared by 5 bases and J by 4 bases, with 9 bases of the junction left unmatched. Here the CDR3 reads CASSQSGSGLETQYF. CDR3 bases: TGTGCCAGCAGTCAGAGCGGGAGTGGTTTAGAGACCCAGTACTTC.

This clonotype has ten or more counts. The chain employs TRBV25-1 and TRBJ1-1; D is perhaps TRBD1 (5 bases). V was cut by 4 bases and J by 7 bases, with 13 bases left in between. The germline V gene has CDR1 MGHDK and CDR2 SYGVNS. The CDR3 is made up of 13 amino acids. The CDR3 protein is CASSVRWGGEAFF. The CDR3 bases are TGTGCCAGCAGTGTAAGGTGGGGGGGTGAAGCTTTCTTT.

This chain connects TRBV7-9 to TRBJ1-4; a weak D match, TRBD1 (5 bases). Germline CDR1 and CDR2: SEHNR and FQNEAQ (reference sequence). CDR3 size: 16 residues. Trimming stripped 5 bases from V and 10 bases from J, with 23 bases between. DNA for the CDR3: TGTGCCAGCAGCCGACCGGATGGCAGGGAAGCCGTAAAACTGTTTTTT. Protein product: CASSRPDGREAVKLFF.

This clonotype was observed many times. The chain has TRBV7-9 and TRBJ2-1; D not certain. With 5 bases removed from V and 7 bases from J, the gap between germline ends came to 12 bases. The CDR3 contains 13 residues. Germline V CDR1 and CDR2: SEHNR, FQNEAQ (reference sequence). CDR3 nucleotide sequence: TGTGCCAGCAGCCTCGGGTTCGGTAATGAGCAGTTCTTC. Translation gives CASSLGFGNEQFF.

This clonotype occurred a few times. Its ends do not fully match the called genes, so a read error is possible. V and J are TRBV7-9 and TRBJ2-6; D uncertain. Germline CDR1 SEHNR, CDR2 FQNEAQ (reference sequence). CDR3 length: 15 amino acids. The CDR3 DNA sequence: TGTACCAGCAGCTTAGTGATCGCTGGGGCCAACGTCCTGACTTTC. This codes for CTSSLVIAGANVLTF. Full variable domain (outside the CDR3, taken from reference TRBV7-9 and TRBJ2-6): DTGVSQNPRHKITKRGQNVTFRCDPISEHNRLYWYRQTLGQGPEFLTYFQNEAQLEKSRLLSDRFSAERPKGSFSTLEIQRTEQGDSAMYLCTSSLVIAGANVLTFGAGSRLTVL.

This clonotype was seen only a few times. This rearrangement joins TRBV5-6 to TRBJ1-2; D is undetermined. Between the trimmed V and J ends, which lost 4 bases and 9 bases, there was a span of 16 bases. Looked up from germline, CDR1 is SGHDT and CDR2 is YYEEEE. The CDR3 runs to 13 residues. CDR3 in amino acids: CASSPDSPGSYTF. DNA of the CDR3: TGTGCCAGCAGCCCGGACTCCCCGGGAAGCTACACCTTC.

This clonotype was seen at least ten times. V gene TRBV13 combines with J gene TRBJ2-3, with 8 bases that match TRBD2. Germline V lookup: CDR1 PRHDT, CDR2 FYEKMQ (reference sequence). V gave up 1 base and J gave up 3 bases; unmatched junction bases: 6. The CDR3 contains 16 residues. The CDR3 spells CASSLDAGGWTDTQYF. For the CDR3, the DNA is TGTGCCAGCAGCTTAGATGCGGGAGGTTGGACAGATACGCAGTATTTT.

As regards this clonotype: Its ends do not fully match the called genes, so a read error is possible. The CDR3 sequence: CASSRESGEQCF. As DNA, the CDR3 is TGTGCCAGCAGCCGGGAATCGGGCGAGCAGTGCTTC. This chain links TRBV5-3 with TRBJ2-7; weak D call: TRBD2 (5 bases). TRBV5-3 is filed as an ORF, its function uncertain. The CDR3 extends over 12 amino acids.

In its sample, this clonotype was seen many times. The chain is built from TRBV7-8 and TRBJ2-7, with TRBD1 identical over 8 bases. The CDR3 runs to 15 residues. J lost 6 bases, V lost 5 bases, and 12 bases had no gene match. CDR1 and CDR2 (germline): SGHVS, FQNEAQ. In nucleotides, the CDR3 is TGTGCCAGCAGCGACGGACAGGGTCTACGTCGCGAGCAGTACTTC. This encodes CASSDGQGLRREQYF.